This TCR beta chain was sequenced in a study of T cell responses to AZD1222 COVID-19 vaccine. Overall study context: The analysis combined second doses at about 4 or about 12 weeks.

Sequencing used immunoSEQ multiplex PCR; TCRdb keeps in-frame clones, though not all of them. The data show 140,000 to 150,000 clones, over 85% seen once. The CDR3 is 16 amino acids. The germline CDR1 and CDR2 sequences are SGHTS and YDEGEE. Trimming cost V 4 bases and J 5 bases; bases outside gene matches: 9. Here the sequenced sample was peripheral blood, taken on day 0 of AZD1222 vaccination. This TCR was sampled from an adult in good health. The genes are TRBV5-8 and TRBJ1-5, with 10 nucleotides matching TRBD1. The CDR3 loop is CASSAEPGQGYQPQHF. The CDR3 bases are TGTGCCAGCAGCGCGGAACCGGGACAGGGGTATCAGCCCCAGCATTTT.